This T cell receptor (beta chain) is from a study of blood T cell repertoires in COVID-19. About the research overall: Acute and convalescent COVID-19 samples came from the United States, Italy and Spain. T cells, B-cell-depleted T cells, or PBMCs supplied cDNA or gDNA.

In the study's own analysis: By means of reference gene primer amplification, nucleated cell counts were estimated. TCRdb keeps only in-frame clones here, not all; method: immunoSEQ multiplex PCR. For V, J and clone size, that table is used; D and trimming come from the DNA. The sample holds over 150,000 clones; 60% to 80% are singletons and the top ten take around 24%. The clonotype was recovered from a woman aged 65 to 85 with acute or convalescent COVID-19. The specimen sequenced was peripheral blood.

In DNA, the CDR3 is TGTGCCAGCAGTGAACTGGTAGCGGCTAGCACAGATACGCAGTATTTT. Translated, it gives CASSELVAASTDTQYF. The chain uses TRBV2 and TRBJ2-3; a possible D gene is TRBD2 (6 bases). V lost 2 bases and J 0 bases, leaving 12 bases between the germline ends. This CDR3 is 16 amino acids long. In germline, CDR1 is SNHLY, CDR2 FYNNEI.